This TCR beta chain was retrieved from a study of blood T cells in healthy people across ages. Whole-study results and caveats: PBMC samples, being unsorted, prevented any conclusive comparison of naive and antigen-experienced cells. Diversity estimates from one million T cells were considered underestimates. Long-lived donors had more naive CD4+ cells and higher diversity than aged donors.

The authors ran a second PCR of roughly 6 to 12 cycles using a sample-barcoded 5' primer and a J-beta primer mix. TCRdb used MiXCR to reprocess the 5' RACE reads, holding one entry per CDR3 protein. The sample has around 600,000 distinct CDR3 sequences, less than 60% seen once. Points on this clonotype: Its antigen is still unknown.

This CDR3 has 15 amino acids. Germline CDR1 DFQATT, CDR2 SNEGSKA (reference sequence). What was sequenced was blood. The source of this sequence is a man older than 75 in good health. V gene TRBV20-1 combines with J gene TRBJ2-5, with TRBD1 identical over 7 bases. The J call may be wrong; the DNA end is better matched by TRBJ2-4. The CDR3 nucleotides read TGCAGTGCAGTAACCGGGACAGTCAAGGAAAACATTCAGTACTTC. Translated, it gives CSAVTGTVKENIQYF.